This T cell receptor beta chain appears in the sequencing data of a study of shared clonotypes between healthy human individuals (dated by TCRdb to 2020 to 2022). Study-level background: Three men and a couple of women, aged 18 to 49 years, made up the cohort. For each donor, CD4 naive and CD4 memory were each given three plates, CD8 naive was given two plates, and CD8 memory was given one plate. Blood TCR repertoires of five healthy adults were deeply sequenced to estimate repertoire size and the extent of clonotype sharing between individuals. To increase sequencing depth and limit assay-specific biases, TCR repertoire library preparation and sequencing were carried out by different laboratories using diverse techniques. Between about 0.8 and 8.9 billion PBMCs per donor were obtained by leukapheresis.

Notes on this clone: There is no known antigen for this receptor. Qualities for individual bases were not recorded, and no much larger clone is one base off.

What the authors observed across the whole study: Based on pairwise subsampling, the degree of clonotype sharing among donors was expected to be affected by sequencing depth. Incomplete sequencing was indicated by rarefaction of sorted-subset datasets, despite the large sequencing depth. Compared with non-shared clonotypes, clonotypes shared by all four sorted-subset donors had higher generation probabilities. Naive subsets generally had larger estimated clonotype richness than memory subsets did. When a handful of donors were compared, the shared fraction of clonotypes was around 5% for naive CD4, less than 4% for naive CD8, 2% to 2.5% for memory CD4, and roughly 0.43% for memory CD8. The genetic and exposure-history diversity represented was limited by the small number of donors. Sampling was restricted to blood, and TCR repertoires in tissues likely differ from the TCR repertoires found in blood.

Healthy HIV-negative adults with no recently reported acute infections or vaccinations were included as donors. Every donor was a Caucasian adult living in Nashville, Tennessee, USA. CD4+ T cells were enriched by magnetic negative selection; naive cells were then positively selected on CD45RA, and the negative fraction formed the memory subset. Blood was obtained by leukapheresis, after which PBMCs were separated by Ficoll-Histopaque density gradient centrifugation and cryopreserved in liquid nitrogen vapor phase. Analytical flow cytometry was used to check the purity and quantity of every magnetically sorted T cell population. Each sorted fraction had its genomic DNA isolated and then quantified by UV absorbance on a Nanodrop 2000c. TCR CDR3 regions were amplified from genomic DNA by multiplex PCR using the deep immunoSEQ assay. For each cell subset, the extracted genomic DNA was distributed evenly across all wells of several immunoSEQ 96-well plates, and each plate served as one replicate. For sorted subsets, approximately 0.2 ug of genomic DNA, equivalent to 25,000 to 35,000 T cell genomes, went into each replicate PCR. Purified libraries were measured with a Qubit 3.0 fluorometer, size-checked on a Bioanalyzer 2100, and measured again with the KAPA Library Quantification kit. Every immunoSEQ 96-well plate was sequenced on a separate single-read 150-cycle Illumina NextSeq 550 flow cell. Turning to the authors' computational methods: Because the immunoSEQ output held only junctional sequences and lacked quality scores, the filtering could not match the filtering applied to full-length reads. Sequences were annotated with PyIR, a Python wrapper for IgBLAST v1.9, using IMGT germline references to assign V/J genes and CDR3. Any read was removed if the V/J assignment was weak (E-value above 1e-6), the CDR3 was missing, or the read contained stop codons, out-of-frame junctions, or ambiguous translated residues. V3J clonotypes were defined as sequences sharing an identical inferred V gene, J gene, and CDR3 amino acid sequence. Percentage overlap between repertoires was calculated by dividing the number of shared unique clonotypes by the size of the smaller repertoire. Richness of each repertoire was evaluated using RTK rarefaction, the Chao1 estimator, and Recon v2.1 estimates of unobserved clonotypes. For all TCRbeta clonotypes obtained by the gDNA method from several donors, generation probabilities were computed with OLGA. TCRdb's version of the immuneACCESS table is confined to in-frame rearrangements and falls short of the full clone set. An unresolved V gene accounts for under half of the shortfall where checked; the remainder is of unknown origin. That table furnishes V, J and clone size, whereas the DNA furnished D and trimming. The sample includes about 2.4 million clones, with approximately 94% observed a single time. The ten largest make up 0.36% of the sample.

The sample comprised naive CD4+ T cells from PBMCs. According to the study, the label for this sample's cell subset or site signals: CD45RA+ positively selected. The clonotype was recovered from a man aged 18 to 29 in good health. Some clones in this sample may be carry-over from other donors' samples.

The sequence in DNA is TGTGCCAGCAGCCCGTCTAGCGGGAGGGGTGAAGATACGCAGTATTTT. The translation is CASSPSSGRGEDTQYF. This chain is built from TRBV5-4 and TRBJ2-3; 12 bases in the middle match TRBD2. From V the trimming removes 4 bases and from J it removes 5 bases, while the gene matches leave 8 bases of the junction unaccounted for. CDR3 length: 16 amino acids, cysteine to phenylalanine. Just the 48-base CDR3 DNA is kept, in frame starting at base 1. Looking up the germline V gene (reference sequence) yields CDR1 SGHNT and CDR2 YYREEE.